Following are 8 T cell receptor beta chains from one sample sequenced in a study of T-cell reconstitution after alpha-beta-depleted transplantation in children. Whole-study results and caveats: T-cell counts and diversity at one year following transplant were attributed mainly to newly produced T cells.

The authors prepared the TCRbeta library with unique molecular identifiers. TCRdb reanalysed the PCR reads using MiXCR and keeps one entry per CDR3 protein. Here the sample spans around 300,000 distinct CDR3 sequences, nearly 8% being singletons. Their antigens remain unidentified. The source was peripheral blood, collected 360 days after TCRalphabeta/CD19-depleted stem cell transplant. The receptors were sampled from a female patient between 2 and 15 years old who had a stem cell transplant for Fanconi anemia, so the T cells may come from the graft donor.

This clonotype was observed a handful of times. A much larger clonotype is one base distant, so this may be a read error. The chain combines TRBV7-9 with TRBJ1-5; D might be TRBD1 (5 bases). With 6 bases removed from V and 7 bases from J, the gap between germline ends came to 10 bases. CDR1 SEHNR and CDR2 FQNEAQ come from the germline V gene (reference sequence). This CDR3 has 12 amino acids. The CDR3 sequence: CASSFREQPQHF. CDR3 coding DNA: TGTGCCAGCAGTTTCAGGGAGCAGCCCCAGCATTTT.

This clonotype has ten or more counts. The chain joins TRBV7-9 to TRBJ1-1; D is undetermined. The CDR3 runs to 13 residues. Germline values: CDR1 SEHNR, CDR2 FQNEAQ (reference sequence). The germline V and J ends were trimmed by 5 bases and 8 bases, with 15 bases remaining between them. The DNA of the CDR3 is TGTGCCAGCAGCCCCTTGGCCGGCCAGGAAGCTTTCTTT. It specifies CASSPLAGQEAFF.

This clonotype was recorded many times. This chain joins TRBV5-1 and TRBJ1-1, with D unresolved. The CDR3 has 13 amino acids. Trimming shortened V by 0 bases and J by 6 bases, and 9 bases separated the two germline ends. Germline-derived CDR1 and CDR2 are SGHRS and YFSETQ. The CDR3 region is CASSLADYAEAFF. CDR3 coding DNA: TGCGCCAGCAGCTTGGCCGACTACGCTGAAGCTTTCTTT.

The chain joins TRBV7-6 to TRBJ1-3; TRBD1 might be the D (5 bases). The CDR3 is 16 residues long. In germline, CDR1 is SGHVS, CDR2 FNYEAQ. V lost 5 bases and J 4 bases, leaving 18 bases between the germline ends. The DNA for the CDR3 is TGTGCCAGCAGCGTGGGGCAGCTAAAGCTAGGAAACACCATATATTTT. This sequence encodes CASSVGQLKLGNTIYF.

CDR3 residues: CASREGQRGTEAFF. The CDR3 DNA reads TGTGCCAGCAGGGAGGGACAGCGGGGGACTGAAGCTTTCTTT. This chain uses TRBV6-1 with TRBJ1-1, with 7 bases fitting TRBD1. The germline V gene encodes CDR1 MNHNS and CDR2 SASEGT. Trimming removed 6 bases from V and 5 bases from J; junction bases left unmatched: 9. The CDR3 length is 14 residues.

The rearrangement uses TRBV5-5 and TRBJ1-1, with a possible D match to TRBD1 (5 bases). CDR3 length: 14 residues. Between the trimmed V and J ends, which lost 5 bases and 6 bases, there was a span of 17 bases. Germline V lookup: CDR1 SGHKS, CDR2 YYEKEE (reference sequence). The CDR3 loop is CASRTGAGRPEAFF. In nucleotides, the CDR3 is TGTGCCAGCAGAACCGGGGCAGGGCGGCCTGAAGCTTTCTTT.

This clonotype was picked up many times. V usage is TRBV7-6 and J usage is TRBJ2-1; TRBD1 agrees at 9 bases. The CDR3 contains 15 residues. Unmatched junction bases numbered 3, after V lost 2 bases and J lost 4 bases. Germline CDR1 reads SGHVS; CDR2 reads FNYEAQ. The CDR3 spells CASSLTGGGYNEQFF. The CDR3 bases are TGTGCCAGCAGCTTAACAGGGGGCGGTTACAATGAGCAGTTCTTC.

This clonotype was found many times. The CDR3 bases are TGTGCCAGCAGACCTAGACTAGCGGGGGGCCCTACCAACCCCTACGAGCAGTACTTC. This sequence encodes CASRPRLAGGPTNPYEQYF. V and J are TRBV12-3 or TRBV12-4 and TRBJ2-7; 13 nucleotides line up with TRBD2. The J segment lost 2 bases and the V segment lost 6 bases, leaving 16 bases of the junction unmatched. The CDR3 is made up of 19 amino acids.